This TCR beta chain was profiled in a study of blood T cell repertoires in COVID-19 (dated by TCRdb to 2018 to 2020). Turning to the overall study: Samples covering the acute and convalescent phases of COVID-19 were provided by collaborators in the United States, Italy and Spain. Where HLA class I and class II types were available, the types were taken from metadata supplied by the sample provider, not from assay-based typing. The sample metadata nearly always contained a de-identified subject ID, COVID-19 status, age in years and sex. Samples came from the ongoing ImmuneRACE study (first 160 participants) plus 1,254 subjects from 6 global collaborators. Deeply sampled blood TCRbeta repertoires from subjects exposed to, actively infected with, or recovered from COVID-19 were included in the dataset. The repertoires were released in a freely available public database intended as a resource for research on the immune response to SARS-CoV-2. The material from the prospective study consisted of cDNA or gDNA derived from T cells, B-cell-depleted T cells, or PBMCs. The study at large found these results: How much clinical and demographic metadata was included differed by source and by participant, and the metadata was provided uncurated.

This clone was detected only a few times. Its antigen has not been determined. Base qualities are not at hand, and no much larger clone is one base apart. TCRbeta CDR3 regions were amplified from genomic DNA using the immunoSEQ Assay, a bias-controlled multiplex PCR. The paper's processing steps were these. Within the assay, amplification of reference gene primers was used to estimate how many nucleated cells each sample contained. To quantify the absolute abundance of each unique TCRbeta CDR3 rearrangement, sequence reads were collapsed and filtered. For each sample, productive Simpson clonality was calculated as the square root of Simpson's diversity index across productive rearrangements. Held by TCRdb, this immuneACCESS table contains in-frame sequences only and omits some clones. Under half of the omission traces to an unresolved V gene where checked; the cause of the rest is unknown. V, J and clone size derive from that table, while D and trimming were established from the DNA sequence. The sample yields around 130,000 clones; roughly four fifths were counted once. About 4.2% of the sample rests with the top ten.

Whole blood was collected in K2EDTA tubes by collaborating institutions according to the institutions' own protocols. For TCRbeta analysis, collaborators shipped samples as frozen whole blood, isolated PBMCs, or DNA extracted from either of those sample types. V lost 1 base and J lost 4 bases; the stretch between them is 14 bases long. The CDR3 contains 17 residues, cysteine and phenylalanine counted. Only the CDR3 part of the read is kept: 51 bases, read in frame from the first base. The germline V gene yields LGHNA for CDR1 and YNFKEQ for CDR2. The clonotype was recovered from a woman between 70 and 85 years old with acute or convalescent COVID-19. Recombination connected TRBV4-2 to TRBJ2-6; the D gene is perhaps TRBD1, from 5 matching bases. The specimen was peripheral blood. The CDR3 loop reads CASSQVLRGKGANVLTF. The nucleotide sequence is given as TGTGCCAGCAGCCAAGTTCTTAGGGGCAAAGGGGCCAACGTCCTGACTTTC.